These 19 T cell receptor beta chains came from one sample sequenced in a study of PD-L1 blockade in urothelial cancer. Only in-frame clones appear in the TCRdb table, and some are missing; sequencing was by immunoSEQ multiplex PCR. This table holds over 15,000 clones, about nine tenths found once. The sample consisted of PBMCs, taken around atezolizumab (anti-PD-L1) treatment. These receptors came from a middle-aged man with urothelial cancer.

This sequence joins TRBV19 and TRBJ1-1; TRBD1 matches at 10 bases. J gave up 5 bases and V 2 bases, and 5 bases lay outside the gene matches. This CDR3 region has 15 residues. CDR1 LNHDA and CDR2 SQIVND come from the germline V gene (reference sequence). CDR3 sequence: CASSITTGGLTEAFF. The CDR3, as DNA: TGTGCCAGTAGTATAACGACAGGGGGCTTGACTGAAGCTTTCTTT. The variable domain in full, with the rest retrieved from reference TRBV19 and TRBJ1-1, is DGGITQSPKYLFRKEGQNVTLSCEQNLNHDAMYWYRQDPGQGLRLIYYSQIVNDFQKGDIAEGYSVSREKKESFPLTVTSAQKNPTAFYLCASSITTGGLTEAFFGQGTRLTVV.

The CDR3 reads CASSYPGSYNEQFF. CDR3 nucleotides: TGCGCCAGCAGCTATCCGGGCTCCTACAATGAGCAGTTCTTC. The V and J genes are TRBV5-1 and TRBJ2-1; D not resolved. The CDR3 is made up of 14 amino acids. Per germline, CDR1 SGHRS and CDR2 YFSETQ. The V gene lost 3 bases and the J gene lost 0 bases, with 7 bases spanning the gap.

The V and J genes are TRBV27 and TRBJ2-3; TRBD2 matches 8 bases. V was clipped by 6 bases and J by 2 bases; unmatched bases: 13. Germline loops: CDR1 MNHEY, CDR2 SMNVEV (reference sequence). The CDR3 contains 17 residues. In DNA, the CDR3 is TGTGCCAGCAGCCCTCTTGGGGTAGCGGGGACCACAGATACGCAGTATTTT. Its translation is CASSPLGVAGTTDTQYF.

The gene calls are TRBV11-2 and TRBJ2-3; 7 bases are shared with TRBD1. The V segment lost 3 bases and the J segment 5 bases; nucleotides outside the gene matches: 5. The germline V gene encodes CDR1 SGHAT and CDR2 FQNNGV. The length of the CDR3 is 14 residues. The CDR3 protein is CASSLRQGVDTQYF. The DNA of the CDR3 is TGTGCCAGCAGCTTGCGACAGGGAGTAGATACGCAGTATTTT.

In its sample, this clone was seen a few times. The CDR3 bases are TGTGCCACCAGGAGGACAAACAATGAGCAGTTCTTC. It yields the protein CATRRTNNEQFF. The chain employs TRBV6-5 and TRBJ2-1; the D gene could be TRBD1 or TRBD2 (5 bases each). Germline loops: CDR1 MNHEY, CDR2 SVGAGI. Trimming removed 10 bases at V and 5 bases at J, with 12 bases between. CDR3 length: 12 residues.

The chain recombines TRBV9 with TRBJ2-3; TRBD2 agrees at 8 bases. CDR1 and CDR2 from the germline V gene are SGDLS and YYNGEE. There are 19 residues in the CDR3. V lost 3 bases and J lost 3; bases outside the gene matches: 18. CDR3 loop: CASSGSRLQAGGPTDTQYF. DNA of the CDR3: TGTGCCAGCAGCGGCTCCAGGCTGCAGGCGGGGGGACCGACAGATACGCAGTATTTT.

This clone showed up just once. DNA for the CDR3: TGTGCCAGCAGCCCGGGACTAGCGGGGGGACCTAGCACAGATACGCAGTATTTT. It codes for CASSPGLAGGPSTDTQYF. The gene calls are TRBV4-2 and TRBJ2-3; TRBD2 agrees at 15 bases. The CDR3 runs 18 residues. Germline loops: CDR1 LGHNA, CDR2 YNFKEQ. V trimming: 4 bases; J trimming: 0 bases; junction bases outside the gene matches: 5.

The J gene is TRBJ2-3, the V gene TRBV27; 10 positions match TRBD2. With 5 bases clipped from V and 4 bases from J, the junction kept 6 bases outside the gene matches. The CDR3 extends over 15 amino acids. CDR1 MNHEY and CDR2 SMNVEV come from the germline V gene (reference sequence). CDR3 sequence reads: CASSPASGGADTQYF. CDR3 bases: TGTGCCAGCAGTCCTGCTAGCGGGGGAGCAGATACGCAGTATTTT.

The chain carries TRBV28 and TRBJ1-2; tentative D call: TRBD1 (5 bases). Germline V CDR1 and CDR2: MDHEN, SYDVKM. Trimming left V 3 bases short and J 8 bases short, with 13 bases between. This CDR3 is 13 amino acids long. CDR3 sequence (DNA): TGTGCCAGCAGTTTTCAGGGAGGAGGAGGCTACACCTTC. Translated, it gives CASSFQGGGGYTF.

CDR3 bases: TGTGCCAGCAGCTTAGGTTCAGGGGGCAGGACCGGGGAGCTGTTTTTT. The encoded protein is CASSLGSGGRTGELFF. The J gene is TRBJ2-2, the V gene TRBV7-8; the match to TRBD1 covers 8 bases. V shed 1 base and J 5 bases; nucleotides not matched to a gene: 6. The CDR3 is made up of 16 amino acids. Germline lookup yields CDR1 SGHVS and CDR2 FQNEAQ.

The V gene is TRBV29-1, the J gene TRBJ1-5, with TRBD1 identical over 9 bases. The CDR3 runs to 14 residues. V gave up 5 bases and J gave up 3 bases; unmatched junction bases: 5. Germline values: CDR1 SQVTM, CDR2 ANQGSEA. CDR3 in DNA: TGCAGCGTTCAGACAGGGGGTAACAATCAGCCCCAGCATTTT. This codes for CSVQTGGNNQPQHF.

The chain employs TRBV11-2 and TRBJ2-1; 7 nucleotides line up with TRBD1. The V and J ends lost 5 bases and 0 bases, in that order; junction bases with no gene match: 7. CDR3 length: 16 residues. Germline-derived CDR1 and CDR2 are SGHAT and FQNNGV. The CDR3 protein is CASSPKGQTSYNEQFF. As DNA, the CDR3 is TGTGCCAGCAGCCCGAAGGGACAGACCTCCTACAATGAGCAGTTCTTC.

The V call is TRBV6-5, the J call TRBJ2-5; TRBD2 aligns across 15 bases. The CDR3 extends over 16 amino acids. Looked up from germline, CDR1 is MNHEY and CDR2 is SVGAGI. Germline trimming cut 4 bases from V and 7 bases from J; bases unmatched to any gene: 7. CDR3 DNA sequence: TGTGCCAGCAGTTCCGGACTAGCGGGAGGGGGGGGGACCCAGTACTTC. Amino acid sequence: CASSSGLAGGGGTQYF.

The gene calls are TRBV19 and TRBJ2-1, with TRBD1 as a possible D gene (6 bases). The germline V and J ends were trimmed by 3 bases and 5 bases, with 11 bases remaining between them. CDR1 is LNHDA and CDR2 is SQIVND in the germline V gene (reference sequence). The CDR3 loop spans 14 amino acids. The CDR3, as DNA: TGTGCCAGTAGTATGGGGACAAATAACAATGAGCAGTTCTTC. It encodes CASSMGTNNNEQFF.

J is TRBJ1-1 and V is TRBV6-5, with 7 bases lining up with TRBD1. The CDR3 is 14 residues long. V shed 7 bases and J 4 bases; nucleotides not matched to a gene: 9. Germline loops: CDR1 MNHEY, CDR2 SVGAGI. CDR3 amino acids: CASTPVYRGTEAFF. DNA for the CDR3: TGTGCCAGCACTCCCGTCTACAGGGGCACTGAAGCTTTCTTT.

The chain employs TRBV19 and TRBJ1-3, with D possibly TRBD1 on 6 matching bases. Trimming cost V 6 bases and J 3 bases, with 15 bases left between them. The CDR3 has 15 residues. CDR1 and CDR2 (germline): LNHDA, SQIVND (reference sequence). Written as DNA, the CDR3 is TGTGCCAGTAGCCCCCTGGGGGGGCTTGGAAACACCATATATTTT. Translation: CASSPLGGLGNTIYF.

This chain uses TRBV7-2 with TRBJ1-1; TRBD1 agrees at 10 bases. The CDR3 runs 17 residues. V shed 5 bases and J 0 bases; nucleotides not matched to a gene: 9. Germline V gene data show CDR1 as SGHTA and CDR2 as FQGNSA. The chain's CDR3 is CASSPQTGGILNTEAFF. The CDR3 coding sequence is TGTGCCAGCAGCCCTCAGACAGGGGGCATTTTGAACACTGAAGCTTTCTTT.

CDR3 sequence: CASSLEVVGMAFF. CDR3 sequence (DNA): TGCGCCAGCAGCTTAGAGGTGGTGGGTATGGCTTTCTTT. J is TRBJ1-1 and V is TRBV5-1; D not certain. CDR3 length: 13 amino acids. Germline V lookup: CDR1 SGHRS, CDR2 YFSETQ. V was cut by 2 bases and J by 11 bases, with 16 bases left in between.

This clone was found once. CDR3 residues: CASSSLRAYEQYF. CDR3 DNA: TGTGCCAGCAGCTCCCTCAGGGCCTACGAGCAGTACTTC. This chain joins TRBV11-2 and TRBJ2-7; possibly TRBD1 for D (5 bases). The CDR3 has 13 residues. Trimming stripped 4 bases from V and 2 bases from J, with 9 bases between. Germline values: CDR1 SGHAT, CDR2 FQNNGV. The whole variable domain, remainder taken from reference TRBV11-2 and TRBJ2-7, is EAGVAQSPRYKIIEKRQSVAFWCNPISGHATLYWYQQILGQGPKLLIQFQNNGVVDDSQLPKDRFSAERLKGVDSTLKIQPAKLEDSAVYLCASSSLRAYEQYFGPGTRLTVT.